This T cell receptor (beta chain) came from a study of long-term antiretroviral therapy in people with HIV. This CDR3 contains 16 residues. V trimming: 4 bases; J trimming: 4 bases; junction bases outside the gene matches: 8. The V gene's germline CDR1 is MNHEY and CDR2 SVGAGI. Assay version v3.0 of immunoSEQ was used, and it was run at survey level. The assay was immunoSEQ multiplex PCR, and TCRdb's table has in-frame clones only and misses some. The table shows about 24,000 clones, with over 85% occurring only once. The chain recombines TRBV6-5 with TRBJ1-4; 8 bases are a match to TRBD1. The TCR comes from a woman aged 45-65 years with HIV. This specimen consisted of unsorted PBMCs, obtained roughly 5 years after starting antiretroviral therapy. The CDR3 sequence: CASSSGGSAGNEKLFF. The CDR3 DNA follows: TGTGCCAGCAGTTCAGGGGGCTCCGCTGGTAATGAAAAACTGTTTTTT.